This T cell receptor (beta chain) was recorded in a study of early T cells in non-severe SARS-CoV-2 infection. This clonotype was detected a few times. Germline-derived CDR1 and CDR2 are SGHRS and YFSETQ. The V segment lost 7 bases and the J segment 2 bases; nucleotides outside the gene matches: 11. This CDR3 region has 15 residues. TCRdb reanalysed the 5' RACE reads using MiXCR and keeps one entry per CDR3 protein. The table lists tens of thousands of distinct CDR3 sequences, 8% to 13% of them singletons. The gene calls are TRBV5-1 and TRBJ2-5; 7 bases are shared with TRBD2. This sequence was found in an adult who was a healthcare worker with PCR-confirmed SARS-CoV-2 infection or an uninfected control (not recorded which). The starting material was whole blood, obtained at baseline. The CDR3 here is CASRARGGPQETQYF. The CDR3 coding sequence is TGCGCCAGCCGCGCCCGGGGAGGGCCTCAAGAGACCCAGTACTTC.